This TCR beta chain originates from a study of shared clonotypes between healthy human individuals. Using immunoSEQ multiplex PCR, the repertoire was profiled, and TCRdb retains in-frame clones only, with some absent. The sample includes around 750,000 clones, around 67% of them seen just once. Study-wide findings and caveats: Shared clonotypes: 4.5% to 5% naive CD4, 3.5% to 4% naive CD8, about 2.4% memory CD4, 0.4% to 0.5% memory CD8.

A note on this clone: Its antigen remains unknown.

The healthy adult donors were HIV-negative and reported no recent acute infections or vaccinations. CD4+ cell separation produced CD45RA+ naive and CD45RA-negative memory subsets. The ends were cut back, 4 bases at V and 6 bases at J, with 9 bases in the middle. The CDR3 loop spans 12 amino acids. Germline-derived CDR1 and CDR2 are KGHSH and LQKENI. This TCR was recovered from a woman aged 25-40 years in good health. The sequencing input was memory CD4+ T cells sorted from blood. Subset indicated: CD45RA-negative fraction. This sequence joins TRBV18 and TRBJ1-1; D is perhaps TRBD1 (5 bases). The CDR3 is CASSQGPPEAFF. The CDR3 nucleotides read TGTGCCAGCTCACAGGGACCCCCTGAAGCTTTCTTT.